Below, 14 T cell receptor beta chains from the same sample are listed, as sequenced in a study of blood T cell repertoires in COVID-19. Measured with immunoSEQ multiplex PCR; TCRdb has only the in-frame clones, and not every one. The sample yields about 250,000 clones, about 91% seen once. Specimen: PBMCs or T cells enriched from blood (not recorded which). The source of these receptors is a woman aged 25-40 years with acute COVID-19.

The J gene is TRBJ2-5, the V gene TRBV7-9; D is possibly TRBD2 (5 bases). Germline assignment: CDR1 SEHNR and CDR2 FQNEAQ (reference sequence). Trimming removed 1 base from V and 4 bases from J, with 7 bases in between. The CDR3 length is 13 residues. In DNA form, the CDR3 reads TGTGCCAGCAGCTTAGGCGAGGGAGAGACCCAGTACTTC. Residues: CASSLGEGETQYF.

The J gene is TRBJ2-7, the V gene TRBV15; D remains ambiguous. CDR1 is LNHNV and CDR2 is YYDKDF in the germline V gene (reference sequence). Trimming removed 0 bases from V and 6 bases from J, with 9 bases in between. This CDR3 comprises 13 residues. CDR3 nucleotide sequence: TGTGCCACCAGCAGAGATCCCAGCGCCGAGCAGTACTTC. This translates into CATSRDPSAEQYF.

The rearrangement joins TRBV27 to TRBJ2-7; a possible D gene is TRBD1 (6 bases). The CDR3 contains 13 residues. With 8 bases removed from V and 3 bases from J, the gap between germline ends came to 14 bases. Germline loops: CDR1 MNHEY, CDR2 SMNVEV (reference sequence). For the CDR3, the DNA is TGTGCCAGCCGACAGGCGGCTGTCTACGAGCAGTACTTC. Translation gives CASRQAAVYEQYF.

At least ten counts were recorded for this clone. This chain's CDR3 is CASSDFGGEAFF. In nucleotides, the CDR3 is TGTGCCAGCAGTGATTTCGGGGGTGAAGCTTTCTTT. The rearrangement joins TRBV6-1 to TRBJ1-1; weak D call: TRBD1 (5 bases). The CDR3 sequence is 12 residues long. Germline V gene sequence: CDR1 MNHNS, CDR2 SASEGT. V gave up 3 bases and J gave up 7 bases, with 9 bases separating them.

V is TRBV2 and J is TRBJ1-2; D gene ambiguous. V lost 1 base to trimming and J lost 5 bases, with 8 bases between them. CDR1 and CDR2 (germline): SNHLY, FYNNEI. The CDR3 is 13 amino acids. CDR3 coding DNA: TGTGCCAGCAGTGAAGTCAGAGGGTATGGCTACACCTTC. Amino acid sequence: CASSEVRGYGYTF. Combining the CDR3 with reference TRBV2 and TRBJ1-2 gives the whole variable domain EPEVTQTPSHQVTQMGQEVILRCVPISNHLYFYWYRQILGQKVEFLVSFYNNEISEKSEIFDDQFSVERPDGSNFTLKIRSTKLEDSAMYFCASSEVRGYGYTFGSGTRLTVV.

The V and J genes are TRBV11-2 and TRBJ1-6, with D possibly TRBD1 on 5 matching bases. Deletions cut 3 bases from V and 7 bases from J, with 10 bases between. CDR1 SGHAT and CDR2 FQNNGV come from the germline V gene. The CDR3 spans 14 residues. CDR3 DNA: TGTGCCAGCAGCTTTGGGGGGTTGAATTCACCCCTCCACTTT. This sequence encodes CASSFGGLNSPLHF.

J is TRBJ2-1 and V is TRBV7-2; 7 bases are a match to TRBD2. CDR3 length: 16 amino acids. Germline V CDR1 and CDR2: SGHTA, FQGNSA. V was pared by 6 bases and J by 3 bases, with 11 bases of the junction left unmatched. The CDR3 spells CASRQTYGTNYNEQFF. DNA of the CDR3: TGTGCCAGCAGACAAACTTATGGGACTAACTACAATGAGCAGTTCTTC.

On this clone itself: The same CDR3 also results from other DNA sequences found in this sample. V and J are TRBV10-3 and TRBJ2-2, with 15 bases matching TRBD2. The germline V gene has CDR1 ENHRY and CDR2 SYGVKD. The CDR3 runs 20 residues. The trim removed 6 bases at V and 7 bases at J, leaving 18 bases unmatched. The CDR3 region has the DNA TGTGCCATCAGCACTTCCGGACTAGCGGGGGGGCCGGGGGCGGACGGGGAGCTGTTTTTT. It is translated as CAISTSGLAGGPGADGELFF.

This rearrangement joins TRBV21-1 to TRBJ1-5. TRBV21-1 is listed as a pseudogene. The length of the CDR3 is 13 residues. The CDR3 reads CASVLCRGQPQHF. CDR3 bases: TGTGCCAGCGTCCTCTGTCGGGGTCAGCCCCAGCATTTT.

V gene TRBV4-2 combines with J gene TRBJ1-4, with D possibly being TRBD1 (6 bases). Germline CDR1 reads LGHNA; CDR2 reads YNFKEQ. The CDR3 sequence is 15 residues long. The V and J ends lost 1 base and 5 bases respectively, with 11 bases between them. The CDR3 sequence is CASSQARGMNEKLFF. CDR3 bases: TGTGCCAGCAGCCAAGCGAGGGGGATGAATGAAAAACTGTTTTTT.

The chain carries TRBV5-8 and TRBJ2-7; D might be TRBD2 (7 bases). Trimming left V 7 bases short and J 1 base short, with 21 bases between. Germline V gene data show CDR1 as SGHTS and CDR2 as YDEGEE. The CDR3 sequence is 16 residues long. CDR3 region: CASGFRGAETSYEQYF. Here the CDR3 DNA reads TGTGCCAGCGGGTTCCGGGGGGCAGAAACTTCCTACGAGCAGTACTTC.

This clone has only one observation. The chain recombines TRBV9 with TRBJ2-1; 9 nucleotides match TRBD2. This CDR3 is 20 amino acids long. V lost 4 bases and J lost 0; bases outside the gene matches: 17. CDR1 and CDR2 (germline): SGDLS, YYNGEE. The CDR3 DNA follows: TGTGCCAGCAGCCCCCGGTGGGTAGCGGGGGCCAAATACTCCTACAATGAGCAGTTCTTC. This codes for CASSPRWVAGAKYSYNEQFF.

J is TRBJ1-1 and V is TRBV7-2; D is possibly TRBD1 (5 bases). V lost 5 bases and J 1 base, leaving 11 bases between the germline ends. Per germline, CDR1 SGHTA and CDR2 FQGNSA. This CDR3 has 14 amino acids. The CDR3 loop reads CASSPQGGNTEAFF. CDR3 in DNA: TGTGCCAGCAGCCCCCAGGGCGGGAACACTGAAGCTTTCTTT.

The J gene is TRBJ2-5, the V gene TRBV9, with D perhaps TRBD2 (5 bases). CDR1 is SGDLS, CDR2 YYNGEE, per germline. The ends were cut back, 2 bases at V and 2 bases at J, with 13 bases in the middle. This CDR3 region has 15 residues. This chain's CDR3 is CASSVSGGPQETQYF. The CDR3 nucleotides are TGTGCCAGCAGCGTGAGCGGAGGTCCACAAGAGACCCAGTACTTC. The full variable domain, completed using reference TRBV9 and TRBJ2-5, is DSGVTQTPKHLITATGQRVTLRCSPRSGDLSVYWYQQSLDQGLQFLIQYYNGEERAKGNILERFSAQQFPDLHSELNLSSLELGDSALYFCASSVSGGPQETQYFGPGTRLLVL.